This TCR beta chain was retrieved from a study of beta chain features in type 1 diabetes (dated by TCRdb to the late 2010s). General notes on the study: Mean age, gender distribution, total cell number and subset yield did not differ between patients and healthy donors. A total of roughly 100 million sorted cells were examined across all samples, and RNA yield correlated strongly with the number of cells per subset. The study compared TCRB repertoires of sorted circulating CD4+ T cell subsets between recently diagnosed type 1 diabetes patients and matched healthy donors. Regulatory and stem cell-like memory subsets were obtained from only 8 patients and roughly 8 healthy donors, while naive and central memory subsets were obtained from all 28 donors.

Per the germline V gene, SGHRS is the CDR1 and YFSETQ is the CDR2. The CDR3 runs 15 amino acids, cysteine and phenylalanine included. Only the CDR3 portion is preserved as DNA: 45 bases, with reading frame beginning at the first base. Cut back by 7 bases and 0 bases, the V and J ends lie 15 bases apart. Each donor gave one peripheral blood draw, averaging around 120 mL, which was collected into heparinised tubes. Using a panel that included CD45RO, CCR7, CD25, CD127, CD95 and CD27, naive, central memory, regulatory and stem cell-like memory CD4+ T cells were sorted on a BD FACSAria II. Every sorted population had a purity above 95%. Right away, PBMCs were isolated by Lymphoprep density gradient centrifugation and were stained directly, with no culture step. So that batch effects would be minimized, each experiment stained and sorted samples in pairs, pairing one healthy donor with one patient. Summary of the overall study and its limitations: Naive, central memory and regulatory TCRB repertoires appeared more similar among patients than among healthy donors. Because small numbers of individuals were included in the HLA sub-analyses, any influence of HLA type on TCRB rearrangement was left unresolved. In all four CD4+ subsets, TCRB CDR3 length was moderately but significantly shorter in type 1 diabetes patients. Shorter templates might be favored by PCR, yet because patient and control samples were amplified and corrected together, any such skew would affect both groups equally. Sequencing cDNA rather than genomic DNA could over-represent highly expressing activated cells, although activation and CD3 levels did not differ between groups. Fewer insertions and more nucleotide deletions at VDJ recombination sites were observed in patients with type 1 diabetes, implying thymic rearrangement abnormalities.

Comments on this clone: Its specific antigen is unknown. Qualities for individual bases were not recorded, and no much larger clone is one base off.

The entire isolated RNA was reverse transcribed using the High Capacity cDNA Reverse Transcription Kit, and thus expressed TCRB transcripts were sequenced. Survey-depth immunoSEQ sequencing was performed on stem cell-like memory T cell samples, with an average of around 970,000 total reads per sample. Sorted cells were lysed in RLT buffer, and RNA was extracted using DNase-treated RNeasy Micro or Mini kits according to cell number. To prevent cross-contamination, each cell subset was processed individually, whereas patient and healthy donor samples were processed jointly. Using the immunoSEQ multiplex PCR, TCRB sequences were amplified from cDNA into 87-bp fragments spanning the CDR3 region. The amplicons were sequenced using the Illumina HiSeq platform. Per the original workflow: Synthetic template baselines were used to correct PCR bias computationally, reads within Hamming distance 2 were collapsed together, and singletons that could not be merged were discarded. Reads were aligned against IMGT to assign V, D and J genes, CDR3 length and insertions or deletions at six rearrangement sites. Within each subset, clonotype counts were normalized to sorted cell number, and only after that were true diversity and Gini coefficients computed with the tcR R package. The overlap coefficient, calculated on TCRB nucleotide sequences, was used to quantify repertoire sharing. TCRdb mirrors the immuneACCESS table, restricted to in-frame sequences. Some clones are absent from its copies; in checked studies, under half trace to an unresolved V gene, and the reason for the others is unknown. V, J and clone size are those of that table, while D and trimming were read from the DNA. The sample table contains about 42,000 clones; only one count was recorded for 50% of them. The ten largest clones add up to over 0.2% of the sample.

The source of this sequence is a woman under 40 in good health. Sequencing was performed on stem cell memory CD4+ T cells from blood. The cell subset or site label for this specimen denotes: stem cell-like memory CD4+ T cells. The chain joins TRBV5-1 to TRBJ2-3; no D gene can be assigned with confidence. CDR3 region: CASFESQVSTDTQYF. The DNA sequence is TGCGCCAGCTTCGAGTCGCAGGTTAGCACAGATACGCAGTATTTT. Outside the CDR3, residues come from the reference TRBV5-1 and TRBJ2-3 proteins, so the full variable domain is: KAGVTQTPRYLIKTRGQQVTLSCSPISGHRSVSWYQQTPGQGLQFLFEYFSETQRNKGNFPGRFSGRQFSNSRSEMNVSTLELGDSALYLCASFESQVSTDTQYFGPGTRLTVL.